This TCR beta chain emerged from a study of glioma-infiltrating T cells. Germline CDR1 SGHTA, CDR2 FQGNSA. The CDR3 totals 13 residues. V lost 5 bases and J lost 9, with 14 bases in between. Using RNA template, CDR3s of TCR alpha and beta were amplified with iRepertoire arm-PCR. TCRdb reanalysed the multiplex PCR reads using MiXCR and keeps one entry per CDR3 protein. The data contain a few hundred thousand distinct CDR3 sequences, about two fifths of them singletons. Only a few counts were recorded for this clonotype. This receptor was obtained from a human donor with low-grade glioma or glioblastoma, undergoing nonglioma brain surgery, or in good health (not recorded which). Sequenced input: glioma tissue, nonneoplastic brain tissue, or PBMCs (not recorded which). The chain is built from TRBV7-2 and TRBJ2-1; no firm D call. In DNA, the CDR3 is TGTGCCAGCAGCCAGGCCCCTTGGTCTGAGCAGTTCTTC. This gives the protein CASSQAPWSEQFF.